This T cell receptor (beta chain) is drawn from a study of blood T cell repertoires in COVID-19. Study context: Material from acute and convalescent COVID-19 was sourced from the United States, Italy and Spain. Nucleic acid was either cDNA or gDNA, and it came from T cells, B-cell-depleted T cells, or PBMCs.

The CDR3 has 15 amino acids. CDR1 and CDR2 (germline): SEHNR, FQNEAQ (reference sequence). V was shortened by 3 bases and J by 3 bases, with 12 bases between the two germline ends. Study processing details: Nucleated cell number was recorded as an estimate derived from reference gene primer amplification. The assay was immunoSEQ multiplex PCR, and TCRdb's table has in-frame clones only and misses some. That table gives V, J and clone size, and the DNA gave D and trimming. The table has approximately 230,000 clones, about 80% seen once. J is TRBJ1-3 and V is TRBV7-9, with D possibly being TRBD1 (6 bases). The TCR originated in an elderly man with acute or convalescent COVID-19. Sequenced: peripheral blood. The CDR3 loop is CASSLLTGFGNTIYF. CDR3 DNA sequence: TGTGCCAGCAGCTTGTTAACAGGGTTTGGAAACACCATATATTTT. Complete variable domain (other parts from reference TRBV7-9 and TRBJ1-3): DTGVSQNPRHKITKRGQNVTFRCDPISEHNRLYWYRQTLGQGPEFLTYFQNEAQLEKSRLLSDRFSAERPKGSFSTLEIQRTEQGDSAMYLCASSLLTGFGNTIYFGEGSWLTVV.